Listed below are T cell receptor beta chains from one sample, sequenced in a study of T cells in Graves' hyperthyroidism and ophthalmopathy. One entry per CDR3 protein, called by TCRdb with MiXCR from the multiplex PCR reads. Among 600,000 to 650,000 distinct CDR3 sequences listed, around 15% were seen once. The sequenced material came from blood. The receptor source for this set is a woman aged 25 to 39 with Graves' hyperthyroidism. Both conserved end residues are part of each CDR3. A D gene is named only where the DNA matches it firmly. Only part of the rows carry a size: once, few, many, or a class if the clone is expanded.

CASSFRDGNEQFF | TGTGCCAGCAGCTTTAGGGATGGAAATGAGCAGTTCTTC | TRBJ2-1 | TRBV11-2 | NA | many
CASSLAGLAGAYEQYF | TGTGCCAGCAGCTTAGCCGGACTAGCGGGGGCCTACGAGCAGTACTTC | TRBJ2-7 | TRBV7-6 | TRBD2 | few
CASMGMMGSGRDGEQFF | TGTGCCAGTATGGGTATGATGGGGAGCGGGAGAGACGGTGAGCAGTTCTTC | TRBJ2-1 | TRBV19 | TRBD2 | few
CASSALAGGPYNEQFF | TGTGCCAGCAGTGCCCTAGCGGGAGGGCCCTACAATGAGCAGTTCTTC | TRBJ2-1 | TRBV6-1 | TRBD2 | NA
CASSYGPGNEKLFF | TGTGCCAGCAGTTACGGGCCAGGGAATGAAAAACTGTTTTTT | TRBJ1-4 | TRBV6-5 | NA | few
CASSPSTLRTGNTIYF | TGTGCCAGCTCACCATCGACGTTGAGGACTGGAAACACCATATATTTT | TRBJ1-3 | TRBV18 | NA | few
CASSFLYGYTF | TGTGCCAGCAGTTTCCTATATGGCTACACCTTC | TRBJ1-2 | TRBV28 | NA | few
CASSSRSDYGYTF | TGTGCCAGCAGCTCCCGGAGTGACTATGGCTACACCTTC | TRBJ1-2 | TRBV7-8 | NA | few
CASKRDSLNIQYF | TGTGCCAGCAAAAGGGACTCCCTAAACATTCAGTACTTC | TRBJ2-4 | TRBV12-3/TRBV12-4 | NA | few
CASSLRIGYPPVQETQYF | TGTGCCAGCAGCTTGAGGATCGGCTACCCGCCAGTCCAAGAGACCCAGTACTTC | TRBJ2-5 | TRBV5-4 | NA | few
CASSLAGRRSGANVLTF | TGTGCCAGCAGCTTAGCGGGAAGGCGCTCTGGGGCCAACGTCCTGACTTTC | TRBJ2-6 | TRBV7-2 | NA | many
CASSYDHSGNTIYF | TGTGCCAGCAGTTACGATCACTCTGGAAACACCATATATTTT | TRBJ1-3 | TRBV6-5 | NA | NA
CATSATSGRAQFSYNEQFF | TGTGCCACCAGCGCGACTAGCGGGAGGGCCCAATTCTCCTACAATGAGCAGTTCTTC | TRBJ2-1 | TRBV2 | TRBD2 | NA
CATSKDRGRSGANVLTF | TGTGCCACCAGCAAAGACAGGGGTCGTTCTGGGGCCAACGTCCTGACTTTC | TRBJ2-6 | TRBV15 | TRBD1 | NA
CASLAGDRRYTDTQYF | TGTGCCTCGCTAGCGGGAGACCGAAGGTACACAGATACGCAGTATTTT | TRBJ2-3 | TRBV24-1 | TRBD2 | many
CASSTLYTYEQYF | TGTGCCAGCAGTACCCTTTATACATACGAGCAGTACTTC | TRBJ2-7 | TRBV6-2/TRBV6-3 | NA | many
CASSALGGDGEAQYF | TGTGCCAGCAGCGCCCTTGGGGGGGACGGAGAGGCCCAGTACTTC | TRBJ2-5 | TRBV2 | TRBD2 | many
CASSLARTSGRNGELFF | TGTGCCAGCAGCTTAGCCCGGACTAGCGGGAGGAACGGGGAGCTGTTTTTT | TRBJ2-2 | TRBV7-2 | TRBD2 | few
CSAREAQGGVTEAFF | TGCAGTGCTAGAGAGGCGCAGGGGGGTGTCACTGAAGCTTTCTTT | TRBJ1-1 | TRBV20-1 | TRBD1 | many
CASKVAASYNEQFF | TGTGCCAGCAAGGTGGCCGCCTCCTACAATGAGCAGTTCTTC | TRBJ2-1 | TRBV2 | NA | many
CAWSSTGVANTEAFF | TGTGCCTGGAGTTCCACAGGGGTCGCGAACACTGAAGCTTTCTTT | TRBJ1-1 | TRBV30 | TRBD1 | few
CASKDVLPDNEQFF | TGCGCCAGCAAAGACGTGCTCCCAGACAATGAGCAGTTCTTC | TRBJ2-1 | TRBV5-1 | NA | many
CASSYSSGGNQPQHF | TGTGCCAGCAGCTACTCGTCTGGGGGCAATCAGCCCCAGCATTTT | TRBJ1-5 | TRBV3-1 | NA | many
CASSRGLAGPETQYF | TGTGCCAGCAGCCGGGGACTAGCGGGCCCAGAGACCCAGTACTTC | TRBJ2-5 | TRBV13 | TRBD2 | many